This T cell receptor (beta chain) is drawn from a study of blood T cell repertoires in COVID-19. Sequencing was performed with immunoSEQ multiplex PCR; in TCRdb, only in-frame clones are kept and a portion is missing. The sample includes under 300,000 clones, around nine tenths of them seen just once. Among Cohort 3 donors, those recovered had two negative PCRs, clearance, or symptom resolution. Germline lookup yields CDR1 MNHEY and CDR2 SMNVEV (reference sequence). The V gene lost 3 bases and the J gene lost 4 bases, with 12 bases spanning the gap. This CDR3 region has 14 residues. This clone was observed once.

Sequencing was done on a sample of PBMCs or T cells enriched from blood (not recorded which). The receptor was derived from a man between 35 and 55 years old who had recovered from COVID-19. The chain carries TRBV27 and TRBJ1-1; D is possibly TRBD1 (5 bases). The CDR3 DNA follows: TGTGCCAGCAGTTTTCTTCAGGGCGGCACTGAAGCTTTCTTT. Its translation: CASSFLQGGTEAFF.